These 29 T cell receptor beta chains were sequenced from one sample in a study of Graves' ophthalmopathy and Graves' hyperthyroidism. Amplified TCR beta CDR3 regions were obtained using RNA transcripts as template. Amplification began with first-round RT-PCR using HTBI primers, then second-round multiplex PCR was performed. TCRdb re-analysed the multiplex PCR reads in MiXCR, keeping a single row per CDR3 protein. The sample has some 1.1 million distinct CDR3 sequences, around a third seen once; the top ten hold 11%. What was sequenced was peripheral blood or thyroid tissue (not recorded which). The receptors here all came from an adult man with Graves' hyperthyroidism.

The chain has TRBV30 and TRBJ1-5, with D perhaps matching TRBD1 (6 bases). The CDR3 runs to 15 residues. In germline, CDR1 is GTSNPN, CDR2 SVGIG (reference sequence). V lost 2 bases, J lost 4 bases, and 15 bases lay in between. CDR3: CAWSSGGLGNQPQHF. DNA of the CDR3: TGTGCCTGGAGTTCGGGGGGGCTAGGAAATCAGCCCCAGCATTTT.

This clonotype was detected ten times or more. V and J are TRBV20-1 and TRBJ2-5; 9 nucleotides match TRBD1. Germline CDR1 is DFQATT and CDR2 is SNEGSKA (reference sequence). V trimming: 5 bases; J trimming: 5 bases; junction bases outside the gene matches: 6. CDR3 size: 13 residues. CDR3 sequence: CSAGTGTSETQYF. Here the CDR3 DNA reads TGCAGTGCTGGGACAGGGACCAGTGAGACCCAGTACTTC.

The gene calls are TRBV7-3 and TRBJ1-5, with D tentatively TRBD1 (6 bases). With 1 base removed from V and 7 bases from J, the gap between germline ends came to 11 bases. Germline values: CDR1 SGHTA, CDR2 FQGTGA. The length of the CDR3 is 14 residues. In DNA form, the CDR3 reads TGTGCCAGCAGCTTAAACAGGGTTCTCCAGCCCCAGCATTTT. Its protein is CASSLNRVLQPQHF.

This clonotype came up once. The chain joins TRBV6-1 to TRBJ2-7; 7 bases match TRBD2. Per the germline V gene, CDR1 is MNHNS and CDR2 is SASEGT. The CDR3 has 14 amino acids. V lost 2 bases and J lost 6; bases outside the gene matches: 7. The CDR3 is CASSEWGGSREQYF. In DNA, the CDR3 is TGTGCCAGCAGTGAATGGGGCGGGAGCCGCGAGCAGTACTTC.

This clonotype was detected many times. This sequence joins TRBV12-3 or TRBV12-4 and TRBJ1-1; perhaps TRBD1 as D (6 bases). The CDR3 totals 15 residues. V lost 6 bases to trimming and J lost 1 base, with 15 bases between them. CDR3 sequence (DNA): TGTGCCAGCAGCCAGAACAGGGTGTGGAACACTGAAGCTTTCTTT. This sequence encodes CASSQNRVWNTEAFF.

The chain has TRBV7-2 and TRBJ2-5, with D uncertain. Germline CDR1 is SGHTA and CDR2 is FQGNSA. The CDR3 has 15 amino acids. The ends were cut back, 1 base at V and 4 bases at J, with 13 bases in the middle. CDR3 residues: CASSLELNPLETQYF. CDR3 in DNA: TGTGCCAGCAGCTTAGAACTAAATCCCCTAGAGACCCAGTACTTC.

This clonotype was counted many times. The V call is TRBV12-3 or TRBV12-4, the J call TRBJ1-1; tentative D call: TRBD1 (5 bases). The CDR3 spans 13 residues. V was cut by 3 bases and J by 3 bases, with 8 bases left in between. This chain's CDR3 is CASSFREDTEAFF. CDR3 DNA sequence: TGTGCCAGCAGTTTCAGGGAGGACACTGAAGCTTTCTTT.

There are a few counts of this clonotype. The genes are TRBV3-1 and TRBJ2-5, with 15 bases identical to TRBD2. CDR1 LGHDT and CDR2 YNNKEL come from the germline V gene (reference sequence). The CDR3 loop spans 15 amino acids. V was pared by 10 bases and J by 2 bases, with 5 bases of the junction left unmatched. The CDR3 sequence is CAIGTSGRFQETQYF. CDR3 coding DNA: TGTGCCATCGGGACTAGCGGGAGGTTTCAAGAGACCCAGTACTTC.

Turning to this clonotype: This may arise from a read error, as a much more abundant clone is one base away. The genes are TRBV12-3 or TRBV12-4 and TRBJ2-6, with D maybe TRBD1 (5 bases). The CDR3 is 18 residues long. This CDR3 is CASSLGSVVVSGANILTF. CDR3 nucleotide sequence: TGTGCCAGCAGTTTAGGTTCAGTGGTAGTCTCTGGGGCCAACATCCTGACTTTC.

This clonotype was observed many times. The chain employs TRBV15 and TRBJ1-3; D is ambiguous. Looked up from germline, CDR1 is LNHNV and CDR2 is YYDKDF (reference sequence). This CDR3 is built from 14 residues. Trimming shortened V by 3 bases and J by 7 bases, and 13 bases separated the two germline ends. The CDR3 DNA reads as TGTGCCACCAGCAGCCCCCTGGCGGGGAACACCATATATTTT. Its translation is CATSSPLAGNTIYF. Full variable domain (outside the CDR3, taken from reference TRBV15 and TRBJ1-3): DAMVIQNPRYQVTQFGKPVTLSCSQTLNHNVMYWYQQKSSQAPKLLFHYYDKDFNNEADTPDNFQSRRPNTSFCFLDIRSPGLGDTAMYLCATSSPLAGNTIYFGEGSWLTVV.

This clonotype came up a few times. The V and J genes are TRBV27 and TRBJ1-5; D not certain. The germline V gene has CDR1 MNHEY and CDR2 SMNVEV (reference sequence). The CDR3 contains 13 residues. Trimming shortened V by 5 bases and J by 6 bases, and 11 bases separated the two germline ends. The CDR3 here is CASSTGMAQPQHF. The CDR3, as DNA: TGTGCCAGCAGTACCGGAATGGCTCAGCCCCAGCATTTT.

This clonotype was seen only once. This rearrangement joins TRBV7-6 to TRBJ2-6; D gene ambiguous. Trimming removed 4 bases from V and 4 bases from J, with 11 bases in between. There are 15 residues in the CDR3. In germline, CDR1 is SGHVS, CDR2 FNYEAQ. CDR3 DNA: TGTGCCAGCAGCTCGGACGGAGCCGGGGCCAACGTCCTGACTTTC. It translates to CASSSDGAGANVLTF.

This clonotype was seen ten or more times. The chain recombines TRBV12-3 or TRBV12-4 with TRBJ2-7, with TRBD1 matching 10 bases. V lost 5 bases to trimming and J lost 10 bases; unmatched junction nucleotides: 11. The CDR3 is 14 amino acids. DNA of the CDR3: TGTGCCAGCAGTCCCCAAGGACAGGGGGGTGAACAGTACTTC. This translates into CASSPQGQGGEQYF.

This clonotype was seen many times. The chain employs TRBV25-1 and TRBJ1-4, with a weak D call TRBD1 (5 bases). Germline-derived CDR1 and CDR2 are MGHDK and SYGVNS. The CDR3 totals 14 residues. Between the trimmed V and J ends, which lost 3 bases and 7 bases, there was a span of 12 bases. CDR3 loop: CASSEGGVREKLFF. CDR3 bases: TGTGCCAGCAGTGAGGGGGGTGTTCGTGAAAAACTGTTTTTT.

This clonotype was seen more than once but under ten times. V usage is TRBV29-1 and J usage is TRBJ1-2, with TRBD1 matching 7 bases. After removal of 8 bases from V and 6 bases from J, the junction contained 18 bases not matched to a gene. This CDR3 region has 15 residues. Germline CDR1 is SQVTM and CDR2 is ANQGSEA. CDR3 amino acids: CSLLDRVGIVDGYTF. CDR3 nucleotide sequence: TGCAGCTTACTCGACAGGGTGGGGATAGTCGATGGCTACACCTTC.

This clonotype occurred many times. V and J are TRBV7-9 and TRBJ1-1, with TRBD1 matching 8 bases. The CDR3 sequence is 15 residues long. In germline, CDR1 is SEHNR, CDR2 FQNEAQ (reference sequence). The V gene end was trimmed by 5 bases and the J gene end by 1 base; junction bases not matched to a gene: 6. The CDR3 is CASSMGDRKNTEAFF. The CDR3 bases are TGTGCCAGCAGCATGGGGGACAGGAAGAACACTGAAGCTTTCTTT. The variable domain in full, completed from reference TRBV7-9 and TRBJ1-1, reads DTGVSQNPRHKITKRGQNVTFRCDPISEHNRLYWYRQTLGQGPEFLTYFQNEAQLEKSRLLSDRFSAERPKGSFSTLEIQRTEQGDSAMYLCASSMGDRKNTEAFFGQGTRLTVV.

This chain links TRBV20-1 with TRBJ1-3; D is uncertain. Looked up from germline, CDR1 is DFQATT and CDR2 is SNEGSKA (reference sequence). With 3 bases removed from V and 3 bases from J, the gap between germline ends came to 12 bases. This CDR3 spans 14 amino acids. This CDR3 is CSASSSGIGNTIYF. The CDR3 DNA sequence: TGCAGTGCTAGTAGTTCGGGGATTGGAAACACCATATATTTT.

The V and J genes are TRBV20-1 and TRBJ2-7, with 9 positions matching TRBD2. The CDR3 covers 15 residues. Per germline, CDR1 DFQATT and CDR2 SNEGSKA (reference sequence). After removal of 0 bases from V and 4 bases from J, the junction contained 7 bases not matched to a gene. The CDR3 DNA reads TGCAGTGCTAGAGATCGTAGCGGGAGCGATTACGAGCAGTACTTC. It is translated as CSARDRSGSDYEQYF.

This clonotype was counted ten times or more. V is TRBV9 and J is TRBJ1-2, with no clear D. Per germline, CDR1 SGDLS and CDR2 YYNGEE. The CDR3 extends over 13 amino acids. V lost 4 bases to trimming and J lost 6 bases, with 13 bases between them. For the CDR3, the DNA is TGTGCCAGCAGCCCGGACGGAGGAGATGGCTACACCTTC. Translating it yields CASSPDGGDGYTF.

This clonotype was seen at least ten times. The chain has TRBV19 and TRBJ1-1; D gene unclear. The CDR3 covers 11 residues. The germline gives CDR1 LNHDA, CDR2 SQIVND (reference sequence). Trimming removed 6 bases at V and 8 bases at J, with 10 bases between. Written as DNA, the CDR3 is TGTGCCAGTAGCCTACTTCAAGAAGCTTTCTTT. It yields the protein CASSLLQEAFF.

This clonotype appeared once. The V and J genes are TRBV12-3 or TRBV12-4 and TRBJ2-7, with 9 bases lining up with TRBD2. Trimming removed 7 bases from V and 2 bases from J; junction bases left unmatched: 9. This CDR3 contains 15 residues. In nucleotides, the CDR3 is TGTGCCAGCACTACGACTAGCGGTTTCCCCTACGAGCAGTACTTC. Translation: CASTTTSGFPYEQYF.

This chain uses TRBV7-8 with TRBJ2-5, with D perhaps matching TRBD1 (6 bases). V was cut by 1 base and J by 4 bases, with 16 bases left in between. The CDR3 sequence is 16 residues long. Germline assignment: CDR1 SGHVS and CDR2 FQNEAQ. CDR3 sequence reads: CASSLVSGESAETQYF. The CDR3 coding sequence is TGTGCCAGCAGCTTAGTTTCAGGGGAGTCTGCAGAGACCCAGTACTTC.

This clonotype was seen more than once but under ten times. The rearrangement uses TRBV27 and TRBJ1-3, with D hard to call. In germline, CDR1 is MNHEY, CDR2 SMNVEV (reference sequence). V lost 5 bases to trimming and J lost 0 bases, with 14 bases between them. There are 16 residues in the CDR3. The DNA for the CDR3 is TGTGCCAGCAGTCTACAGACTCCGAGCTCTGGAAACACCATATATTTT. Its protein product is CASSLQTPSSGNTIYF.

This clonotype showed up many times. The chain couples TRBV6-5 to TRBJ1-6; a weak D match, TRBD1 (6 bases). V was trimmed by 6 bases and J by 6 bases, leaving 12 bases between them. Germline loops: CDR1 MNHEY, CDR2 SVGAGI. The CDR3 contains 14 residues. CDR3 protein: CASRSQGFNSPLHF. In nucleotides, the CDR3 is TGTGCCAGCAGGTCACAGGGATTTAATTCACCCCTCCACTTT.

This clonotype was seen a handful of times. The J gene is TRBJ1-6, the V gene TRBV5-1; D ambiguous. The V end was cut by 4 bases, the J end by 8 bases, with 28 bases between. Germline V gene lookup returns CDR1 SGHRS and CDR2 YFSETQ. The CDR3 contains 19 residues. CDR3 residues: CASSIRTASDQFVDSPLHF. Written as DNA, the CDR3 is TGCGCCAGCAGCATAAGGACCGCGTCCGATCAGTTCGTAGATTCACCCCTCCACTTT.

This chain links TRBV7-9 with TRBJ2-7, with 9 positions matching TRBD1. With 6 bases clipped from V and 3 bases from J, the junction kept 18 bases outside the gene matches. The CDR3 runs to 18 residues. Germline V gene lookup returns CDR1 SEHNR and CDR2 FQNEAQ (reference sequence). The CDR3 DNA reads as TGTGCCAGCAGTACCACAGGGGGCGTCCCGCTGCGGGGCTACGAGCAGTACTTC. Its translation is CASSTTGGVPLRGYEQYF.

This clonotype was seen repeatedly, ten times or more. The chain recombines TRBV15 with TRBJ2-7, with 10 bases matching TRBD2. Germline CDR1 LNHNV, CDR2 YYDKDF (reference sequence). The V segment lost 2 bases and the J segment 0 bases; nucleotides outside the gene matches: 1. The CDR3 totals 15 residues. CDR3 sequence: CATSRLAGASYEQYF. The CDR3 DNA follows: TGTGCCACCAGCAGACTAGCGGGGGCCTCCTACGAGCAGTACTTC. Together with reference TRBV15 and TRBJ2-7, the CDR3 gives the full variable domain: DAMVIQNPRYQVTQFGKPVTLSCSQTLNHNVMYWYQQKSSQAPKLLFHYYDKDFNNEADTPDNFQSRRPNTSFCFLDIRSPGLGDTAMYLCATSRLAGASYEQYFGPGTRLTVT.

The chain employs TRBV30 and TRBJ1-3; 8 bases align to TRBD1. The CDR3 length is 12 residues. Germline CDR1 is GTSNPN and CDR2 is SVGIG (reference sequence). The V and J ends lost 5 bases and 4 bases, in that order; junction bases with no gene match: 1. The CDR3 nucleotides read TGTGCCTGGGGACAGGGCGGAAACACCATATATTTT. Translated, it gives CAWGQGGNTIYF.

This chain joins TRBV12-3 or TRBV12-4 and TRBJ2-2, with D possibly TRBD2 on 6 matching bases. Between the trimmed V and J ends, which lost 2 bases and 2 bases, there was a span of 9 bases. The CDR3 contains 15 residues. CDR3 residues: CASSLWGENTGELFF. DNA for the CDR3: TGTGCCAGCAGTTTATGGGGGGAAAACACCGGGGAGCTGTTTTTT.